This is a list of T cell receptor beta chains from one sample in a study of technical replicates of blood from several donors. Clones were sequenced by immunoSEQ multiplex PCR, and TCRdb holds only the in-frame ones, with some missing. In the table there are about 97,000 clones, about 96% of which are singletons. The sample comprised T cells isolated from PBMCs. These receptors were obtained from a human donor in good health. Both conserved end residues are part of each CDR3. Each record gives: clone size, V gene, D gene, J gene, CDR3 DNA, CDR3 protein. D genes are given only for firm matches. Some rows have no size entry. The others give once, few or many, or a class for an expanded clone.

-	TRBV13	-	TRBJ2-3	TGTGCCAGCAGCTTACGGACAGATACGCAGTATTTT	CASSLRTDTQYF
-	TRBV5-1	-	TRBJ2-1	TGCGCCAGCAGCCCCCAGGGAGGAGTAGCGAACGCCCGTAGAAACAATGAGCAGTTCTTC	CASSPQGGVANARRNNEQFF
-	TRBV29-1	TRBD2	TRBJ2-7	TGCAGCGTTGAAGATAGGGCTAGCGGACACTACGAGCAGTACTTC	CSVEDRASGHYEQYF
-	TRBV15	-	TRBJ2-1	TGTGCCACCAGAGGGTTTCCGGGAGAGCGATCCTCCTACAATGAGCAGTTCTTC	CATRGFPGERSSYNEQFF
-	TRBV27	TRBD1	TRBJ2-1	TGTGCCAGCAGTTTATACCCGACAGGGTTGGTTGAGCAGTTCTTC	CASSLYPTGLVEQFF
-	TRBV9	TRBD1	TRBJ1-4	TGTGCCAGCAGCGCAGGGGGATCAACTAATGAAAAACTGTTTTTT	CASSAGGSTNEKLFF
-	TRBV5-1	-	TRBJ2-2	TGCGCCAGCAGCTTAATATTATCTTTTTCCGGGGAGCTGTTTTTT	CASSLILSFSGELFF
-	TRBV4-2	-	TRBJ2-2	TGTGCCAGCAGCCAAGGAAGACCGGGCGGGGAGCTGTTTTTT	CASSQGRPGGELFF
-	TRBV28	TRBD1	TRBJ1-5	TGTGCCAGCAGTTTCCCGGGACAGGACTATAGCAATCAGCCCCAGCATTTT	CASSFPGQDYSNQPQHF
once	TRBV5-4	-	TRBJ1-4	TGTGCCAGCAGCTTCGGGGGAAATGAAAAACTGTTTTTT	CASSFGGNEKLFF
once	TRBV27	-	TRBJ2-1	TGTGCCAGCAACCTAAGAGGTGTCGACTCCTACAATGAGCAGTTCTTC	CASNLRGVDSYNEQFF
-	TRBV27	-	TRBJ1-2	TGTGCCAGCAGTTCCCCCGTGAGAGGGAACTATGGCTACACCTTC	CASSSPVRGNYGYTF
once	TRBV25-1	TRBD1	TRBJ2-7	TGTGCCAGCACCCCCCCAACCGGGACAGGCGCCTACGAGCAGTACTTC	CASTPPTGTGAYEQYF